The present T cell receptor beta chain was sequenced within a study of beta chain features in type 1 diabetes. The study's findings and limits: Among all four CD4+ subsets, Type 1 diabetes patients had TCRB CDR3s that were moderately but significantly shorter.

Expressed TCRB transcripts got sequenced, as all isolated RNA was reverse transcribed. Read counts averaged approximately 3.3 million for samples of naive, central memory and regulatory T cells. The data were produced by immunoSEQ multiplex PCR, yet TCRdb's version contains in-frame clones alone and is incomplete. The sample lists roughly 340,000 clones; roughly 12% were seen once. About this clone itself: Its target is not known.

From germline, CDR1 is ENHRY and CDR2 SYGVKD. The V end lost 3 bases, the J end lost 0 bases, and 8 bases lay between the germline ends. The CDR3 contains 14 residues. Sequencing was carried out using naive CD4+ T cells from blood. The rearrangement uses TRBV10-3 and TRBJ2-5, with D maybe TRBD1 (5 bases). The source is a woman younger than 35 with type 1 diabetes. The CDR3 loop is CAISDRQYQETQYF. DNA of the CDR3: TGTGCCATCAGTGACAGACAGTACCAAGAGACCCAGTACTTC.